These T cell receptor beta chains were read from a single sample in a study of post-analysis software for immune sequencing data. TCRdb called the PCR reads again in MiXCR, with one record for every CDR3 protein. The sample yields roughly 800,000 distinct CDR3 sequences, just over 45% seen once. The sequenced sample consisted of blood. The receptor set was obtained from a girl aged 5 to 17 with multiple sclerosis. The CDR3 runs from the conserved cysteine through the conserved F or W. The D gene is left open where the match is weak. Clone size is given for some rows only: seen once, a few or many times, or a class if the clone is expanded.

. | TRBJ2-7 | few | TRBV7-2 | CASSPWLSGTTYEQYF | TGTGCCAGCAGCCCCTGGCTTAGCGGCACGACCTACGAGCAGTACTTC
. | TRBJ2-5 | . | TRBV4-1 | CASSQGWGGTQETQYF | TGCGCCAGCAGCCAAGGCTGGGGCGGAACCCAAGAGACCCAGTACTTC
TRBD2 | TRBJ2-5 | . | TRBV12-3/TRBV12-4 | CASTLAIGETQYF | TGTGCCAGCACACTAGCGATTGGGGAGACCCAGTACTTC
. | TRBJ1-1 | . | TRBV12-3/TRBV12-4 | CATKGGEGPEAFF | TGTGCCACCAAAGGAGGGGAGGGCCCTGAAGCTTTCTTT
. | TRBJ1-1 | . | TRBV12-3/TRBV12-4 | CASSLSGHLNTEAFF | TGTGCCAGCAGTTTATCGGGACACCTGAACACTGAAGCTTTCTTT
TRBD2 | TRBJ2-1 | . | TRBV20-1 | CSATPGLADNEQFF | TGCAGTGCTACCCCCGGACTAGCGGACAATGAGCAGTTCTTC
TRBD2 | TRBJ2-3 | few | TRBV7-8 | CASSPTGLAGRYTQYF | TGTGCCAGCAGCCCTACAGGACTAGCGGGAAGGTATACGCAGTATTTT
. | TRBJ2-5 | . | TRBV7-9 | CASSLDLGRGDQETQYF | TGTGCCAGCAGCTTAGACCTGGGCAGGGGGGACCAAGAGACCCAGTACTTC
. | TRBJ2-7 | . | TRBV27 | CASSFSSGRTYEQYF | TGTGCCAGCAGTTTCTCTAGTGGCAGAACCTACGAGCAGTACTTC
TRBD1 | TRBJ1-2 | few | TRBV20-1 | CSAPGQGGRGYTF | TGCAGTGCCCCGGGACAGGGTGGTCGTGGCTACACCTTC
. | TRBJ2-1 | once | TRBV20-1 | CSAPQGRSSYNEQFF | TGCAGTGCCCCGCAAGGCAGGAGCTCCTACAATGAGCAGTTCTTC
TRBD2 | TRBJ2-3 | . | TRBV28 | CASSLLAGGPSPDTQYF | TGTGCCAGCAGTTTACTAGCGGGAGGGCCATCCCCAGATACGCAGTATTTT
TRBD1 | TRBJ1-2 | few | TRBV29-1 | CSVPPGTGDGYTF | TGCAGCGTCCCCCCCGGGACAGGGGATGGCTACACCTTC
TRBD2 | TRBJ2-3 | . | TRBV14 | CASSPTGTSVDTQYF | TGTGCCAGCAGCCCGACCGGGACTAGCGTTGATACGCAGTATTTT
. | TRBJ2-1 | . | TRBV11-2 | CASSVSPGAYNEQFF | TGTGCCAGCAGCGTTAGCCCCGGGGCCTACAATGAGCAGTTCTTC
. | TRBJ2-5 | few | TRBV6-5 | CASSRPVGFQETQYF | TGTGCCAGCAGTCGACCCGTAGGATTCCAAGAGACCCAGTACTTC
TRBD1 | TRBJ1-6 | once | TRBV20-1 | CSAMNQGQPPLHF | TGCAGTGCTATGAATCAGGGACAGCCACCCCTCCACTTT
TRBD1 | TRBJ1-4 | . | TRBV12-5 | CASGSPQGTYEKLFF | TGTGCTAGTGGTTCCCCACAGGGGACTTACGAAAAACTGTTTTTT
. | TRBJ2-1 | few | TRBV20-1 | CSASRVSYNEQFF | TGCAGTGCTTCCAGAGTCTCCTACAATGAGCAGTTCTTC
. | TRBJ1-1 | . | TRBV28 | CASNGGMGTEAFF | TGTGCCAGTAATGGCGGTATGGGCACTGAAGCTTTCTTT
. | TRBJ2-7 | . | TRBV20-1 | CSPFLARRNEQYF | TGCAGTCCATTCCTAGCGAGGCGGAACGAGCAGTACTTC
. | TRBJ2-1 | . | TRBV5-5 | CASSPSGNYVGEQFF | TGTGCCAGCAGCCCGAGTGGCAACTATGTTGGTGAGCAGTTCTTC
. | TRBJ2-1 | . | TRBV10-3 | CAISSGPSDWKRGEFF | TGTGCCATCAGTTCCGGCCCCAGTGACTGGAAACGTGGGGAGTTCTTC
. | TRBJ2-7 | few | TRBV6-6 | CASSPASSSYNEQYF | TGTGCCAGCAGTCCTGCTAGTAGCTCCTACAATGAGCAGTACTTC
. | TRBJ2-1 | few | TRBV7-8 | CASSFLGRMINEQFF | TGTGCCAGCAGCTTCTTGGGTCGGATGATCAATGAGCAGTTCTTC
TRBD2 | TRBJ2-1 | . | TRBV6-1 | CASSPSGLVSSYNEQFF | TGTGCCAGCAGTCCTAGCGGCCTCGTTAGCTCCTACAATGAGCAGTTCTTC
. | TRBJ2-7 | . | TRBV6-5 | CASTRDRSGPNEQYF | TGTGCCAGCACCCGTGACAGGAGCGGGCCTAACGAGCAGTACTTC
TRBD1 | TRBJ2-7 | few | TRBV5-1 | CASSLGVVGQRSYEQYF | TGCGCCAGCAGCTTGGGGGTAGTGGGACAGCGCTCCTACGAGCAGTACTTC
TRBD2 | TRBJ2-1 | . | TRBV20-1 | CSARVAGLRYNEQFF | TGCAGTGCTAGAGTAGCGGGACTCCGTTACAATGAGCAGTTCTTC
TRBD2 | TRBJ2-1 | . | TRBV7-9 | CASSKLAGGSNEQFF | TGTGCCAGCAGCAAACTAGCGGGAGGCTCCAATGAGCAGTTCTTC
TRBD2 | TRBJ2-1 | . | TRBV12-3/TRBV12-4 | CASRSGTSGSYEQFF | TGTGCCAGCAGGTCCGGGACTAGCGGGAGCTATGAGCAGTTCTTC
. | TRBJ2-7 | few | TRBV12-3/TRBV12-4 | CASSLGPGVGYEQYF | TGTGCCAGCAGTTTAGGACCCGGGGTAGGCTACGAGCAGTACTTC
. | TRBJ2-6 | . | TRBV29-1 | CSVEERSRDIPGANVLTF | TGCAGCGTTGAAGAGCGCAGCCGGGATATACCAGGGGCCAACGTCCTGACTTTC
TRBD1 | TRBJ2-1 | . | TRBV7-2 | CASSLEDRTYNEQFF | TGTGCCAGCAGCTTGGAGGACAGGACCTACAATGAGCAGTTCTTC
TRBD1 | TRBJ2-7 | . | TRBV20-1 | CSAKDRGGNEQYF | TGCAGTGCTAAGGACAGGGGCGGGAACGAGCAGTACTTC
TRBD1 | TRBJ2-7 | . | TRBV9 | CAGSVGTGGHEQYF | TGTGCCGGCAGCGTGGGGACAGGGGGCCACGAGCAGTACTTC
TRBD1 | TRBJ1-1 | . | TRBV12-5 | CASGDPNRGDTEAFF | TGTGCTAGTGGCGACCCCAACAGGGGGGACACTGAAGCTTTCTTT